These 18 T cell receptor beta chains were sequenced from one sample in a study of identical twins. TCRdb recomputed calls from the 5' RACE reads with MiXCR, one row per CDR3 protein. The sample yields 400,000 or so distinct CDR3 sequences, approximately 9.1% seen once. The sample taken for sequencing was naive T cells sorted from blood. These receptor sequences come from a woman in her forties or fifties in good health.

This clonotype was observed many times. The chain uses TRBV29-1 and TRBJ1-1; possible D gene TRBD1, 6 bases. The CDR3 spans 13 residues. Between the trimmed V and J ends, which lost 4 bases and 5 bases, there was a span of 14 bases. Germline V gives CDR1 SQVTM, CDR2 ANQGSEA. Written as DNA, the CDR3 is TGCAGCGTTGCCCGTCTAGGGGGGACTGAAGCTTTCTTT. As protein: CSVARLGGTEAFF.

The rearrangement links TRBV20-1 to TRBJ2-1, with 7 nucleotides matching TRBD2. CDR3 size: 17 residues. In germline, CDR1 is DFQATT, CDR2 SNEGSKA (reference sequence). V shed 0 bases and J 0 bases; nucleotides not matched to a gene: 8. CDR3 sequence (DNA): TGCAGTGCTAGAGAACCCTGGCGGGAGAGCTCCTACAATGAGCAGTTCTTC. This gives the protein CSAREPWRESSYNEQFF.

Only a few counts were recorded for this clonotype. The gene calls are TRBV5-1 and TRBJ1-1; D is uncertain. Germline-derived CDR1 and CDR2 are SGHRS and YFSETQ. This CDR3 comprises 14 residues. The V end was cut by 4 bases, the J end by 0 bases, with 10 bases between. CDR3 residues: CASSKDGMNTEAFF. For the CDR3, the DNA is TGCGCCAGCAGCAAGGACGGGATGAACACTGAAGCTTTCTTT.

As to this clonotype: This clone may be a read error of a much larger clone one base away. Given the absence of the conserved phenylalanine or tryptophan at the CDR3 end, a read error is likely. V is TRBV12-3 or TRBV12-4 and J is TRBJ2-1, with TRBD2 identical over 8 bases. This CDR3 is built from 15 residues. Unmatched junction bases numbered 10, after V lost 3 bases and J lost 9 bases. The CDR3 spells CASSLRAGLVVEQFL. In DNA, the CDR3 is TGTGCCAGCAGTTTGCGAGCGGGACTAGTGGTTGAGCAGTTCTTA.

In its sample, this clonotype was seen many times. The chain is built from TRBV29-1 and TRBJ2-2; D unclear. Between the trimmed V and J ends, which lost 3 bases and 1 base, there was a span of 6 bases. Germline V CDR1 and CDR2: SQVTM, ANQGSEA. CDR3 length: 13 amino acids. The CDR3 DNA reads as TGCAGCGTTGATGTGGGGAACACCGGGGAGCTGTTTTTT. Its translation is CSVDVGNTGELFF.

The chain joins TRBV3-1 to TRBJ2-3, with TRBD2 matching over 13 bases. CDR1 and CDR2 from the germline V gene are LGHDT and YNNKEL (reference sequence). This CDR3 contains 15 residues. With 4 bases clipped from V and 5 bases from J, the junction kept 3 bases outside the gene matches. CDR3: CASSRTSGRQDTQYF. CDR3 in DNA: TGTGCCAGCAGCCGGACTAGCGGGAGACAAGATACGCAGTATTTT.

The chain recombines TRBV2 with TRBJ1-2; unclear D gene. Trimming pared 4 bases from V and 3 bases from J, leaving 9 bases between. This CDR3 has 13 amino acids. Germline CDR1 reads SNHLY; CDR2 reads FYNNEI. The CDR3 nucleotides are TGTGCCAGCAGTGTGCCCCCGGACTATGGCTACACCTTC. Protein: CASSVPPDYGYTF.

This clonotype came up a few times. The chain recombines TRBV4-1 with TRBJ1-1, with a weak D call TRBD1 (5 bases). The germline CDR1 and CDR2 sequences are MGHRA and YSYEKL. The CDR3 is 13 amino acids. Trimming left V 6 bases short and J 3 bases short, with 11 bases between. CDR3 in amino acids: CASRTGGDTEAFF. The CDR3 region has the DNA TGCGCCAGCAGGACGGGGGGGGACACTGAAGCTTTCTTT.

This clonotype came up a few times. The chain has TRBV5-1 and TRBJ1-2; D is unclear. The CDR3 is 11 amino acids. Germline V gene sequence: CDR1 SGHRS, CDR2 YFSETQ. V lost 2 bases and J 10 bases, leaving 9 bases between the germline ends. CDR3 in DNA: TGCGCCAGCAGCTTACAAGAGATCTACACCTTC. Translated: CASSLQEIYTF. The complete variable domain, with remaining parts taken from reference TRBV5-1 and TRBJ1-2, reads KAGVTQTPRYLIKTRGQQVTLSCSPISGHRSVSWYQQTPGQGLQFLFEYFSETQRNKGNFPGRFSGRQFSNSRSEMNVSTLELGDSALYLCASSLQEIYTFGSGTRLTVV.

The chain employs TRBV4-1 and TRBJ2-7, with TRBD1 identical over 11 bases. The V gene's germline CDR1 is MGHRA and CDR2 YSYEKL. The V gene end was trimmed by 3 bases and the J gene end by 3 bases; junction bases not matched to a gene: 4. This CDR3 has 15 residues. CDR3 DNA: TGCGCCAGCAGCCACGGGGACAGGGGGATCTACGAGCAGTACTTC. Its protein product is CASSHGDRGIYEQYF.

This clonotype was observed at least ten times. This chain uses TRBV3-1 with TRBJ2-1, with 7 nucleotides matching TRBD2. The CDR3 is 17 residues long. The trim removed 0 bases at V and 2 bases at J, leaving 7 bases unmatched. Looked up from germline, CDR1 is LGHDT and CDR2 is YNNKEL (reference sequence). CDR3 bases: TGTGCCAGCAGCCAAGAAGGGGCTAGCGGCACCTACAATGAGCAGTTCTTC. Its protein is CASSQEGASGTYNEQFF.

This clonotype was counted a few times. The CDR3 nucleotides read TGTGCCAGCAGGGAGACTAGCGGGAGGATAAACATTCAGTACTTC. Translating gives CASRETSGRINIQYF. The rearrangement joins TRBV2 to TRBJ2-4; TRBD2 matches at 13 bases. Germline CDR1 is SNHLY and CDR2 is FYNNEI. Trimming took 6 bases from V and 6 from J; bases not matched to a gene: 5. CDR3 length: 15 amino acids.

This chain uses TRBV12-3 or TRBV12-4 with TRBJ1-3; TRBD1 might be the D (5 bases). V was pared by 5 bases and J by 4 bases, with 12 bases between. The CDR3 extends over 14 amino acids. CDR3 region: CASSPAGEGNTIYF. The CDR3 nucleotides are TGTGCCAGCAGTCCCGCGGGGGAGGGAAACACCATATATTTT.

This clonotype turned up a few times. The chain has TRBV10-3 and TRBJ2-7; D is ambiguous. This CDR3 region has 15 residues. The V and J ends lost 4 bases and 3 bases respectively, with 16 bases between them. Germline-derived CDR1 and CDR2 are ENHRY and SYGVKD. The CDR3 is CAISGFPAEDYEQYF. CDR3 nucleotides: TGTGCCATCAGTGGTTTCCCAGCCGAAGACTACGAGCAGTACTTC.

In its sample, this clonotype was seen many times. The chain uses TRBV12-3 or TRBV12-4 and TRBJ2-1; D is possibly TRBD1 or TRBD2 (5 bases each). Trimming left V 3 bases short and J 7 bases short, with 16 bases between. This CDR3 region has 15 residues. CDR3 loop: CASSFRSGTPNEQFF. The CDR3 region has the DNA TGTGCCAGCAGTTTCAGATCCGGGACCCCTAATGAGCAGTTCTTC.

J is TRBJ2-1 and V is TRBV12-3 or TRBV12-4; no reliable D call. The CDR3 totals 16 residues. V gave up 5 bases and J gave up 4 bases, with 18 bases separating them. This CDR3 reads CASSPIMGDEYNEQFF. In DNA, the CDR3 is TGTGCCAGCAGTCCCATTATGGGTGACGAGTACAATGAGCAGTTCTTC.

CDR3 protein: CASSPRDGDEQYV. For the CDR3, the DNA is TGTGCCAGCTCACCCCGGGACGGAGACGAGCAGTACGTC. This chain joins TRBV18 and TRBJ2-7; D tentatively fits TRBD1 or TRBD2 (5 bases each). Germline V gene lookup returns CDR1 KGHSH and CDR2 LQKENI. The V end was cut by 3 bases, the J end by 5 bases, with 11 bases between. There are 13 residues in the CDR3.

A single count supports this clonotype. V usage is TRBV15 and J usage is TRBJ2-3; 8 bases align to TRBD2. CDR3 length equals 15 residues. Germline CDR1 LNHNV, CDR2 YYDKDF (reference sequence). V was pared by 2 bases and J by 2 bases, with 3 bases of the junction left unmatched. CDR3 in amino acids: CATSRSSGFTDTQYF. CDR3 DNA: TGTGCCACCAGCAGATCTAGCGGGTTCACAGATACGCAGTATTTT.